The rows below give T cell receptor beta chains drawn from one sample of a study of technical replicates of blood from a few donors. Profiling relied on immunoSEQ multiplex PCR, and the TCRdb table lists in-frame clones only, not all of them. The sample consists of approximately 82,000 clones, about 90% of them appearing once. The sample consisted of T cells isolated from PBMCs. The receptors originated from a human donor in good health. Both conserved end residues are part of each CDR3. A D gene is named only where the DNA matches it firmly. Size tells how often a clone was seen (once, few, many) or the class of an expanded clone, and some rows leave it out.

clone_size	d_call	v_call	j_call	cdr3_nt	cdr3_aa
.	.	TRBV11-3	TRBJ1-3	TGTGCCAGCAGCTCCTCGGGTCTCTCTGGAAACACCATATATTTT	CASSSSGLSGNTIYF
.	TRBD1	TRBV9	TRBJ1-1	TGTGCCAGCAGCGTATTGGGTCAGGGGGGCACTGAAGCTTTCTTT	CASSVLGQGGTEAFF
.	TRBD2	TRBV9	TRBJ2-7	TGTGCCAGCAGCCCTGCTTGGGTCGGGGGGGAATCCTACGAGCAGTACTTC	CASSPAWVGGESYEQYF
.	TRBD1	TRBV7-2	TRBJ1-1	TGTGCCAGCAGTCTACAGGGGGCCGAGTACACTGAAGCTTTCTTT	CASSLQGAEYTEAFF
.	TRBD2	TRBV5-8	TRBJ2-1	TGTGCCAGCAGCCTAATAGGGACTAGCGGAGGCGGAAGTGAGCAGTTCTTC	CASSLIGTSGGGSEQFF
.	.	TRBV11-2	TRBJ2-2	TGTGCCAGCAGCCTCGGGACCGGCGGGACCACCGGGGAGCTGTTTTTT	CASSLGTGGTTGELFF
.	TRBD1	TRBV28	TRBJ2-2	TGTGCCAGCAGTTACACACAGGGGACCTCGAACACCGGGGAACTGTTTTTT	CASSYTQGTSNTGELFF
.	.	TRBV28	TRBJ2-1	TGTGCCACCACAAGGGCAGGGACATACAATGAGCAGTTCTTC	CATTRAGTYNEQFF
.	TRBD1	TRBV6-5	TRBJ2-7	TGTGCCACCTGGGACAGGGAGACTTACGAGCAGTACTTC	CATWDRETYEQYF
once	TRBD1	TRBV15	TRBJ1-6	TGTGCCACCAGCAGAGTAGGGACAGGGAGTCGTGATTCACCCCTCCACTTT	CATSRVGTGSRDSPLHF
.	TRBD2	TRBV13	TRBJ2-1	TGTGCCAGCAGCTTACTGTCTAGCGGATACAATGAGCAGTTCTTC	CASSLLSSGYNEQFF
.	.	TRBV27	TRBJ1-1	TGTGCCAGCAGGGGACTAAGGGGTTACACTGAAGCTTTCTTT	CASRGLRGYTEAFF
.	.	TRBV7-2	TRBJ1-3	TGTGCCAGCAGCCAGGACCGCGGGGAGAGAAACACCATATATTTT	CASSQDRGERNTIYF
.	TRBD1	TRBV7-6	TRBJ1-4	TGTGCCAGCAGCCCGTCCCGGGACAGGGATCGGGGGGAAAAACTGTTTTTT	CASSPSRDRDRGEKLFF
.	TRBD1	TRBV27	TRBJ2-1	TGTGCCAGCATAGGGGGCGGGTACAATGAGCAGTTCTTC	CASIGGGYNEQFF
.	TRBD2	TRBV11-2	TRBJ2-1	TGTGCCAGCAGCTGGAGCGGGGGGCTCGACAATGAGCAGTTCTTC	CASSWSGGLDNEQFF
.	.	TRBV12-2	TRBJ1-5	TGTGCAAGTCGCTCTTCAGGGGCAAACAATCAGCCCCAGCATTTT	CASRSSGANNQPQHF
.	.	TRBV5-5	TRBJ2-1	TGTGCCAGCAGCTCGACCGGGCGAGGAGGGTCGGCGGGTGATGAGCAGTTCTTC	CASSSTGRGGSAGDEQFF
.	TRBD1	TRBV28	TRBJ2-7	TGTGCCAGCAGTCTTACCCTCCGGACAGGCAGTCTCGGCTACGAGCAGTACTTC	CASSLTLRTGSLGYEQYF
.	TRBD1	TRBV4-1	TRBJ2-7	TGCGCCAGCAGCCAAGACGCCGGGGGACAGGGTTACGAGCAGTACTTC	CASSQDAGGQGYEQYF
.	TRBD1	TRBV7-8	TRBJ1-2	TGTGCCAGCAGCCCGAGGACAGGTTTTGGCTACACCTTC	CASSPRTGFGYTF
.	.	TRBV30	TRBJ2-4	TGTGCCTGGAGTGTCAGATCTTCCAGGGTGAAAAACATTCAGTACTTC	CAWSVRSSRVKNIQYF
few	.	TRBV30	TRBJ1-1	TGTGCCTGGGCCGGGACTAGGGCTTTCTTT	CAWAGTRAFF
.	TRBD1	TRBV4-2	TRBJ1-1	TGTGCCAGCAGCCAAGCGATAGACAGGGGAGGGTTAGCGGCTTTCTTT	CASSQAIDRGGLAAFF
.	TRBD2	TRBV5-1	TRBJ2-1	TGCGCCAGCAGCGTTCAACTAGCGGGAGGGTACTCCTACAATGAGCAGTTCTTC	CASSVQLAGGYSYNEQFF
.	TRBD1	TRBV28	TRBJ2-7	TGTGCCAGCAGCAAGACAGGGGTCGAGCAGTACTTC	CASSKTGVEQYF
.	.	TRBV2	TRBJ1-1	TGTGCCAGCAGTGAACAGAACACTGAAGCTTTCTTT	CASSEQNTEAFF
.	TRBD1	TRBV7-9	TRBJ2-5	TGTGCCAGCAGCCCAGCAGGACAGGCGCAAGAGACCCAGTACTTC	CASSPAGQAQETQYF
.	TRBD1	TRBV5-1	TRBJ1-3	TGCGCCAGCAGCTTGGGTGACAGGGGAGGTTCTGGAAACACCATATATTTT	CASSLGDRGGSGNTIYF
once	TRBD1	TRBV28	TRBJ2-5	TGTGCCAGCAGTGGGCCGGGACAGGGGGAGACCCAGTACTTC	CASSGPGQGETQYF
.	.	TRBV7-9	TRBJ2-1	TGTGCCAGCAGCTGGATGTCGGGACTGCGGAATGAGCAGTTCTTC	CASSWMSGLRNEQFF
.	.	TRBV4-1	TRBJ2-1	TGCGCCAGCAGCCAAGATCCAGCTAGCTTATCCTACAATGAGCAGTTCTTC	CASSQDPASLSYNEQFF
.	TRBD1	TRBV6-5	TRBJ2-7	TGTGCCAGCAGTACAGGGGATCTCGAGCAGTACTTC	CASSTGDLEQYF
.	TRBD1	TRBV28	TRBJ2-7	TGTGCCAGCAGCACCCGGGACAGGGTCTCCTACGAGCAGTACTTC	CASSTRDRVSYEQYF
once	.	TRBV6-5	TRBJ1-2	TGTGCCAGCAGACGACCGGGGGATGGCTACACCTTC	CASRRPGDGYTF
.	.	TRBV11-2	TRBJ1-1	TGTGCCAGCAGCTTAAAGGCAGGGGTTCCACAAGCTTTCTTT	CASSLKAGVPQAFF
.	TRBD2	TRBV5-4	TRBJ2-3	TGTGCCAGCAGCGCAGGACTAGCGGGGAGCACAGATACGCAGTATTTT	CASSAGLAGSTDTQYF
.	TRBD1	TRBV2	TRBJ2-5	TGTGCCAGCAGGGGTGGACAGGGGGCGCGGGTTGGGGGAGAGACCCAGTACTTC	CASRGGQGARVGGETQYF
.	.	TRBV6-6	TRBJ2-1	TGTGCCAGCAGAGGCCGGGGAAGGGGGAATGAGCAGTTCTTC	CASRGRGRGNEQFF
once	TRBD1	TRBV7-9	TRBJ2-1	TGTGCCAGCAGCTTAGCGATCCGGACAGGGGCATCCGTCAATGAGCAGTTCTTC	CASSLAIRTGASVNEQFF